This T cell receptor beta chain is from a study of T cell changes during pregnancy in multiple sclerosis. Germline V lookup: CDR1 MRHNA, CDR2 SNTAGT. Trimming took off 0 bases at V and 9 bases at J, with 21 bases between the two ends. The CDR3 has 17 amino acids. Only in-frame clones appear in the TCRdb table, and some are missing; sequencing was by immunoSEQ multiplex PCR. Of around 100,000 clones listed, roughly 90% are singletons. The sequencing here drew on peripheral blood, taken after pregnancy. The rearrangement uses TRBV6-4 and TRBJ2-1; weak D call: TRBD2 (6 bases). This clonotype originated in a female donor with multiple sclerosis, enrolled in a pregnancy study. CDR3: CASSDSMTGVTPLEQFF. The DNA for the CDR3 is TGTGCCAGCAGTGACTCGATGACGGGAGTCACCCCCCTTGAGCAGTTCTTC.